What follows describes a single TCR beta chain. No antigen is known for it. The record originates from a study of T cell responses to AZD1222 COVID-19 vaccine. Across the study: Researchers grouped second doses given at about 4 or about 12 weeks into one pool. Broader study findings: Recipients of AZD1222 seropositive at baseline numbered only 5 or 6. White British ancestry dominated among donors, who included more females, and clonal diversity was possibly underestimated.

Assay used: immunoSEQ multiplex PCR; TCRdb lists only in-frame clones, some missing. The data contain 60,000 to 80,000 clones, roughly 90% of them singletons. Germline CDR1 is MNHEY and CDR2 is SVGAGI. This CDR3 is built from 13 residues. Trimming took off 6 bases at V and 4 bases at J, with 12 bases between the two ends. This TCR was recovered from an adult in good health. The chain has TRBV6-5 and TRBJ1-2, with D possibly being TRBD1 (6 bases). The starting material was peripheral blood, obtained on day 0 of AZD1222 vaccination. The CDR3 sequence is CASRTGSLYGYTF. CDR3 sequence (DNA): TGTGCCAGCAGAACAGGGTCCCTCTATGGCTACACCTTC.